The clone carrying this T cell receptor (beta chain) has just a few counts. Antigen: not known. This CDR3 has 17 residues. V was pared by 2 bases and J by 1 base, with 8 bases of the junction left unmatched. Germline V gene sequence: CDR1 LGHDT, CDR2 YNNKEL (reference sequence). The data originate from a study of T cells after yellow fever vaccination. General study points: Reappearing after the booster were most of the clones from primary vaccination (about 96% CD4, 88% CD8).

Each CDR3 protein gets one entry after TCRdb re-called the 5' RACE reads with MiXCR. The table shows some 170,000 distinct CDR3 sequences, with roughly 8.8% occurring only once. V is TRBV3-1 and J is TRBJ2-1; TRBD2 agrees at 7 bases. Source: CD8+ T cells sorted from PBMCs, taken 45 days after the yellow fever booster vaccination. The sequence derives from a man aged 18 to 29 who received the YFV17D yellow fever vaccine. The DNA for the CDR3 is TGTGCCAGCAGCCAAACAGCCGGGGGGTTGTCCTACAATGAGCAGTTCTTC. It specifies CASSQTAGGLSYNEQFF.